The sample holds a few counts of the clone carrying this TCR beta chain. The antigen remains unidentified. The data are from a study of cytomegalovirus exposure and HLA in healthy donors. PCR employed 60 Vbeta and 13 Jbeta primers. Assay: immunoSEQ multiplex PCR; the TCRdb copy retains only in-frame clones and omits some. The sample contains more than 55,000 clones, roughly 80% of which appear only once. Study-level findings and limits: TCR beta V segments were, for the most part, productive about 87% or about 30% of the time in an earlier analysis. The listing of roughly 160 TCR beta chains classed them as cytomegalovirus-associated. TRBV6-2, TRBV6-3 and other indistinguishable V segments were excluded.

This cohort consisted of healthy bone marrow donors. The CDR3 runs 12 residues. The germline gives CDR1 LGHNA, CDR2 YSLEER. The V end was cut by 1 base, the J end by 9 bases, with 7 bases between. What was sequenced was PBMCs. This chain links TRBV4-3 with TRBJ2-1; TRBD2 is a possible D gene (5 bases). This clonotype was sampled from a human donor in good health. CDR3 sequence: CASSQAAGEQFF. CDR3 DNA: TGCGCCAGCAGCCAAGCCGCGGGTGAGCAGTTCTTC.